The 22 T cell receptor beta chains presented below share a single source sample, sequenced in a study of beta chain features in type 1 diabetes. TCRB transcripts that were expressed got sequenced, as all of the isolated RNA had been reverse transcribed. Profiling relied on immunoSEQ multiplex PCR, and the TCRdb table lists in-frame clones only, not all of them. The sample includes 120,000 or so clones, approximately 16% of them seen just once. Overall study findings and caveats: Across all four CD4+ subsets, people with type 1 diabetes showed modestly shorter TCRB CDR3s.

The antigens these receptors bind are not known. Material for sequencing was central memory CD4+ T cells from blood. The source is a man younger than 45 with type 1 diabetes.

This clone was seen repeatedly, ten times or more. The chain links TRBV7-2 to TRBJ2-6, with TRBD1 as a possible D gene (5 bases). Trimming shortened V by 0 bases and J by 4 bases, and 13 bases separated the two germline ends. Germline V gene sequence: CDR1 SGHTA, CDR2 FQGNSA. The CDR3 runs 17 residues. DNA for the CDR3: TGTGCCAGCAGCTTAGCAGGGGTACATTCCGGGGCCAACGTCCTGACTTTC. Protein product: CASSLAGVHSGANVLTF. Full variable domain (outside the CDR3, taken from reference TRBV7-2 and TRBJ2-6): GAGVSQSPSNKVTEKGKDVELRCDPISGHTALYWYRQSLGQGLEFLIYFQGNSAPDKSGLPSDRFSAERTGGSVSTLTIQRTQQEDSAVYLCASSLAGVHSGANVLTFGAGSRLTVL.

The chain carries TRBV29-1 and TRBJ1-1; D gene ambiguous. Trimming cost V 8 bases and J 0 bases, with 10 bases left between them. Germline V gives CDR1 SQVTM, CDR2 ANQGSEA. This CDR3 region has 12 residues. The CDR3 region has the DNA TGCAGCATCAGAAGGATGAACACTGAAGCTTTCTTT. This sequence encodes CSIRRMNTEAFF.

This chain joins TRBV4-3 and TRBJ1-4; 7 bases are shared with TRBD1. Germline CDR1 is LGHNA and CDR2 is YSLEER. CDR3 length: 15 amino acids. Unmatched junction bases numbered 3, after V lost 2 bases and J lost 3 bases. In DNA, the CDR3 is TGCGCCAGCAGCCAACCGGGACAGCCTAATGAAAAACTGTTTTTT. The encoded protein is CASSQPGQPNEKLFF.

This chain links TRBV6-5 with TRBJ2-7; 9 nucleotides agree with TRBD1. Per germline, CDR1 MNHEY and CDR2 SVGAGI. V trimming: 4 bases; J trimming: 2 bases; junction bases outside the gene matches: 6. The CDR3 loop spans 15 amino acids. Here the CDR3 DNA reads TGTGCCAGCAGTTTTACGACAGGGGGGACCTACGAGCAGTACTTC. Amino acids: CASSFTTGGTYEQYF.

This clone was recorded a few times. The chain links TRBV5-6 to TRBJ1-4; a possible D gene is TRBD1 (6 bases). Trimming removed 2 bases from V and 2 bases from J, with 10 bases in between. The germline CDR1 and CDR2 sequences are SGHDT and YYEEEE. CDR3 size: 15 residues. The chain's CDR3 is CASSFTGRTNEKLFF. The CDR3 DNA sequence: TGTGCCAGCAGCTTCACAGGGCGTACTAATGAAAAACTGTTTTTT.

This clone was recorded a few times. This chain joins TRBV28 and TRBJ2-5, with D possibly being TRBD1 (5 bases). Germline assignment: CDR1 MDHEN and CDR2 SYDVKM. Trimming took 5 bases from V and 2 from J, leaving 9 bases between them. This CDR3 spans 13 amino acids. The CDR3 nucleotides are TGTGCCAGCAGTCTCGGACATCAAGAGACCCAGTACTTC. Its protein product is CASSLGHQETQYF.

The chain is built from TRBV2 and TRBJ1-3, with D uncertain. The V and J ends lost 7 bases and 4 bases respectively, with 11 bases between them. This CDR3 has 13 amino acids. Germline-derived CDR1 and CDR2 are SNHLY and FYNNEI. The CDR3 reads CASILDAGNTIYF. DNA of the CDR3: TGTGCCAGCATCCTTGATGCGGGAAACACCATATATTTT.

This clone has just a few counts. Given a far larger clone just one base away, this is likely a sequencing read error. The chain carries TRBV10-3 and TRBJ2-5; 8 bases line up with TRBD1. J gave up 4 bases and V 4 bases, and 2 bases lay outside the gene matches. This CDR3 spans 13 amino acids. The germline V gene encodes CDR1 ENHRY and CDR2 SYGVKD. The DNA for the CDR3 is TGTGCCATCAGTGGGACAGGGCTAGAGACCCAGTACTTC. It codes for CAISGTGLETQYF.

This clone was picked up a small number of times. This chain connects TRBV30 to TRBJ2-6; D unclear. Germline values: CDR1 GTSNPN, CDR2 SVGIG (reference sequence). This CDR3 is 14 amino acids long. V lost 4 bases and J 0 bases, leaving 7 bases between the germline ends. As DNA, the CDR3 is TGTGCCTGGATAAGCAACTCTGGGGCCAACGTCCTGACTTTC. Protein sequence: CAWISNSGANVLTF.

This clone was detected a few times. This rearrangement joins TRBV29-1 to TRBJ2-5; D unresolved. Germline lookup yields CDR1 SQVTM and CDR2 ANQGSEA. Trimming removed 4 bases from V and 0 bases from J, with 6 bases in between. The CDR3 runs 12 residues. The CDR3: CSVAVNQETQYF. Here the CDR3 DNA reads TGCAGCGTTGCCGTAAACCAAGAGACCCAGTACTTC. The full variable domain, with the rest looked up from reference TRBV29-1 and TRBJ2-5, is SAVISQKPSRDICQRGTSLTIQCQVDSQVTMMFWYRQQPGQSLTLIATANQGSEATYESGFVIDKFPISRPNLTFSTLTVSNMSPEDSSIYLCSVAVNQETQYFGPGTRLLVL.

There are many counts of this clone. V and J are TRBV30 and TRBJ1-6; D is perhaps TRBD1 (5 bases). The CDR3 runs 13 residues. From germline, CDR1 is GTSNPN and CDR2 SVGIG (reference sequence). V dropped 3 bases and J dropped 10 bases, with 13 bases sitting between them. This CDR3 reads CAWSGTGGSPLHF. The CDR3 DNA reads TGTGCCTGGAGCGGGACGGGAGGCTCACCCCTCCACTTT.

Only a few counts were recorded for this clone. The V gene is TRBV5-5, the J gene TRBJ1-4; tentatively, D is TRBD1 (5 bases). V was pared by 1 base and J by 6 bases, with 7 bases between. The V gene's germline CDR1 is SGHKS and CDR2 YYEKEE (reference sequence). This CDR3 region has 13 residues. CDR3 amino acids: CASSLSGYEKLFF. In nucleotides, the CDR3 is TGTGCCAGCAGCTTGTCAGGGTATGAAAAACTGTTTTTT. The variable domain in full, completed from reference TRBV5-5 and TRBJ1-4, reads DAGVTQSPTHLIKTRGQQVTLRCSPISGHKSVSWYQQVLGQGPQFIFQYYEKEERGRGNFPDRFSARQFPNYSSELNVNALLLGDSALYLCASSLSGYEKLFFGSGTQLSVL.

The genes are TRBV11-2 and TRBJ2-1, with TRBD2 identical over 7 bases. Germline values: CDR1 SGHAT, CDR2 FQNNGV. V was clipped by 5 bases and J by 4 bases; unmatched bases: 2. The CDR3 sequence is 13 residues long. The CDR3 region is CASSTGLYNEQFF. The CDR3 DNA follows: TGTGCCAGCAGCACGGGACTATACAATGAGCAGTTCTTC.

This clone came up a few times. The rearrangement uses TRBV28 and TRBJ1-1; D uncertain. The germline V gene has CDR1 MDHEN and CDR2 SYDVKM. V dropped 5 bases and J dropped 5 bases, with 9 bases sitting between them. The CDR3 is made up of 12 amino acids. CDR3: CASSPVRTEAFF. The CDR3 nucleotides read TGTGCCAGCAGTCCCGTGCGGACTGAAGCTTTCTTT.

This chain joins TRBV29-1 and TRBJ2-7, with TRBD1 identical over 7 bases. The CDR3 is 15 residues long. From germline, CDR1 is SQVTM and CDR2 ANQGSEA. Losses at the gene ends were 5 bases for V and 2 bases for J; bases not matched to a gene: 12. CDR3 DNA: TGCAGCGTTAGGTACCTTCGACAGGGCACCTACGAGCAGTACTTC. Translating gives CSVRYLRQGTYEQYF.

The V call is TRBV4-3, the J call TRBJ2-6; D may match TRBD1 or TRBD2 (6 bases each). The V end was cut by 5 bases, the J end by 4 bases, with 12 bases between. From germline, CDR1 is LGHNA and CDR2 YSLEER. The CDR3 contains 15 residues. As DNA, the CDR3 is TGCGCCAGCAGCGATCAGGGGAGGGGGGCCAACGTCCTGACTTTC. Protein: CASSDQGRGANVLTF.

This clone was seen more than once but under ten times. V gene TRBV7-3 combines with J gene TRBJ2-5; 7 bases line up with TRBD1. CDR1 and CDR2 from the germline V gene are SGHTA and FQGTGA. The CDR3 is 16 residues long. The ends lost 5 bases at V and 2 bases at J; junction bases unmatched: 11. In DNA form, the CDR3 reads TGTGCCAGCAGCCCTCATACAGGGGCAGGGCAAGAGACCCAGTACTTC. It translates to CASSPHTGAGQETQYF.

This chain connects TRBV7-2 to TRBJ1-6; tentative D call: TRBD1 (6 bases). The CDR3 is 14 residues long. From germline, CDR1 is SGHTA and CDR2 FQGNSA. With 4 bases removed from V and 4 bases from J, the gap between germline ends came to 8 bases. Here the CDR3 reads CASSSGQYNSPLHF. In DNA, the CDR3 is TGTGCCAGCAGCTCGGGACAATATAATTCACCCCTCCACTTT. The complete variable domain, with remaining parts taken from reference TRBV7-2 and TRBJ1-6, reads GAGVSQSPSNKVTEKGKDVELRCDPISGHTALYWYRQSLGQGLEFLIYFQGNSAPDKSGLPSDRFSAERTGGSVSTLTIQRTQQEDSAVYLCASSSGQYNSPLHFGNGTRLTVT.

The V and J genes are TRBV11-2 and TRBJ1-3; tentative D call: TRBD1 (5 bases). The CDR3 loop spans 14 amino acids. Per germline, CDR1 SGHAT and CDR2 FQNNGV. V lost 6 bases, J lost 3 bases, and 12 bases lay in between. Here the CDR3 reads CASSPGTDGNTIYF. CDR3 in DNA: TGTGCCAGCAGTCCCGGGACGGATGGAAACACCATATATTTT.

This chain joins TRBV14 and TRBJ2-2; D is unclear. The CDR3 totals 16 residues. V lost 3 bases to trimming and J lost 0 bases, with 11 bases between them. Germline V gene data show CDR1 as SGHDN and CDR2 as FVKESK. CDR3 sequence: CASSQRTASNTGELFF. The CDR3 DNA sequence: TGTGCCAGCAGCCAGAGAACAGCTTCGAACACCGGGGAGCTGTTTTTT.

This clone appeared many times. The chain uses TRBV7-9 and TRBJ2-7, with D possibly TRBD1 on 5 matching bases. Germline V gene lookup returns CDR1 SEHNR and CDR2 FQNEAQ (reference sequence). Deletions cut 1 base from V and 2 bases from J, with 9 bases between. The CDR3 loop spans 14 amino acids. The CDR3 reads CASSLGAGPYEQYF. The CDR3 DNA is TGTGCCAGCAGCTTAGGGGCAGGGCCCTACGAGCAGTACTTC.

Many counts were recorded for this clone. The chain recombines TRBV10-3 with TRBJ2-3, with 9 bases aligning to TRBD1. This CDR3 is built from 15 residues. Germline V gives CDR1 ENHRY, CDR2 SYGVKD. J gave up 0 bases and V 2 bases, and 0 bases lay outside the gene matches. The DNA for the CDR3 is TGTGCCATCAGTGAGGGGACAGGGAGCACAGATACGCAGTATTTT. Protein sequence: CAISEGTGSTDTQYF.